Listed here are 19 T cell receptor beta chains from one sample, sequenced in a study of CD8+ T cells in alopecia areata. This sample's treatment: oral pan-JAK inhibitor, 5-10 mg twice daily. Following RNA extraction, reverse transcription yielded cDNA that acted as the sequencing template. Clones were read by immunoSEQ multiplex PCR, and TCRdb kept only the in-frame ones, dropping some. There are around 200,000 clones in the sample; 50% to 60% occur only once, and less than 0.8% lies in the top ten. The sample consisted of CD4+ T cells sorted from blood, taken at week 4, from a patient treated with tofacitinib. The receptors here all came from a human donor with alopecia areata.

Regarding this clone: The same CDR3 arises from other DNA sequences in this sample as well. The chain recombines TRBV7-2 with TRBJ1-1; D is possibly TRBD1 (5 bases). Germline values: CDR1 SGHTA, CDR2 FQGNSA. V lost 2 bases and J 0 bases, leaving 7 bases between the germline ends. The CDR3 loop spans 14 amino acids. CDR3: CASSLRGVNTEAFF. CDR3 DNA: TGTGCCAGCAGCTTACGGGGGGTGAACACTGAAGCTTTCTTT.

This chain connects TRBV15 to TRBJ1-2; 8 bases agree with TRBD1. Germline loops: CDR1 LNHNV, CDR2 YYDKDF (reference sequence). With V trimmed by 0 bases and J by 8 bases, 11 bases remained unmatched. This CDR3 has 16 residues. The CDR3 DNA follows: TGTGCCACCAGCAGAGAGGCAGGGGGCGCGGGAGGAGGCTACACCTTC. This encodes CATSREAGGAGGGYTF.

CDR3 sequence: CAWSRLGVEAAFF. The CDR3 DNA reads TGTGCCTGGAGCAGGTTAGGGGTGGAGGCCGCTTTCTTT. The chain is built from TRBV30 and TRBJ1-1, with D perhaps matching TRBD1 (5 bases). Germline V gene data show CDR1 as GTSNPN and CDR2 as SVGIG (reference sequence). Between the trimmed V and J ends, which lost 3 bases and 11 bases, there was a span of 19 bases. The CDR3 contains 13 residues.

This clone was counted a few times. This chain uses TRBV20-1 with TRBJ2-1; TRBD1 aligns across 7 bases. The CDR3 is 11 residues long. The germline V gene has CDR1 DFQATT and CDR2 SNEGSKA (reference sequence). V gave up 5 bases and J gave up 7 bases; unmatched junction bases: 2. CDR3 DNA sequence: TGCAGTGCTGAACAGGGGAATGAGCAGTTCTTC. As protein: CSAEQGNEQFF.

In regard to this clone: A much larger clonotype is one base distant, so this may be a read error. The chain has TRBV25-1 and TRBJ1-2; 7 nucleotides line up with TRBD1. J gave up 2 bases and V 6 bases, and 0 bases lay outside the gene matches. Looked up from germline, CDR1 is MGHDK and CDR2 is SYGVNS. The CDR3 extends over 12 amino acids. The DNA of the CDR3 is TGTGCCAGCAGACAGGGGAACTATGGCTACACCTTC. This gives the protein CASRQGNYGYTF.

The chain employs TRBV6-1 and TRBJ2-7, with D possibly TRBD2 on 5 matching bases. There are 13 residues in the CDR3. V was trimmed by 1 base and J by 6 bases, leaving 10 bases between them. The germline CDR1 and CDR2 sequences are MNHNS and SASEGT. This chain's CDR3 is CASSEVRGREQYF. The DNA of the CDR3 is TGTGCCAGCAGTGAAGTCCGGGGTCGCGAGCAGTACTTC.

The chain joins TRBV18 to TRBJ2-5, with D tentatively TRBD2 (6 bases). This CDR3 has 14 amino acids. Germline V CDR1 and CDR2: KGHSH, LQKENI. V lost 3 bases, J lost 9 bases, and 17 bases lay in between. The CDR3 bases are TGTGCCAGCTCACCTGGGACTCCCCCCGCCGCCCAGTACTTC. Its protein product is CASSPGTPPAAQYF. Full variable domain (rest looked up from reference TRBV18 and TRBJ2-5): NAGVMQNPRHLVRRRGQEARLRCSPMKGHSHVYWYRQLPEEGLKFMVYLQKENIIDESGMPKERFSAEFPKEGPSILRIQQVVRGDSAAYFCASSPGTPPAAQYFGPGTRLLVL.

Written as DNA, the CDR3 is TGCGCCAGCCCACCACCCCTCTGGGACAGCTATGGCTACACCTTC. Its translation is CASPPPLWDSYGYTF. The V call is TRBV23-1, the J call TRBJ1-2; 7 nucleotides line up with TRBD1. TRBV23-1 is treated as an ORF (open reading frame) with a function not yet certain. The CDR3 covers 15 residues. V shed 8 bases, J shed 4 bases, and the junction held 13 bases outside the gene matches.

The chain combines TRBV2 with TRBJ1-5, with 7 bases fitting TRBD1. V gave up 4 bases and J gave up 3 bases; unmatched junction bases: 6. The CDR3 runs to 15 residues. CDR1 is SNHLY and CDR2 is FYNNEI in the germline V gene. The CDR3 region is CASSGGTALNQPQHF. The DNA of the CDR3 is TGTGCCAGCAGTGGAGGGACAGCCCTCAATCAGCCCCAGCATTTT.

V and J are TRBV6-1 and TRBJ2-7; 9 bases match TRBD2. This CDR3 region has 16 residues. Trimming took 1 base from V and 3 from J; bases not matched to a gene: 7. Germline CDR1 is MNHNS and CDR2 is SASEGT. The CDR3 DNA follows: TGTGCCAGCAGTGAAGTTTGGCTAGCGGGGCACTACGAGCAGTACTTC. This encodes CASSEVWLAGHYEQYF.

V is TRBV5-1 and J is TRBJ2-7, with TRBD2 identical over 9 bases. This CDR3 has 15 residues. Germline V gene lookup returns CDR1 SGHRS and CDR2 YFSETQ. V was pared by 4 bases and J by 7 bases, with 12 bases of the junction left unmatched. The CDR3: CASSNLAGSKEEQYF. The CDR3 DNA is TGCGCCAGCAGCAATCTAGCGGGATCCAAGGAGGAGCAGTACTTC.

This clone has a handful of counts. The chain recombines TRBV5-1 with TRBJ2-3, with D perhaps assigned TRBD1 or TRBD2 (5 bases each). Per germline, CDR1 SGHRS and CDR2 YFSETQ. CDR3 length: 14 residues. V lost 2 bases and J 8 bases, leaving 15 bases between the germline ends. CDR3 protein: CASSFWTTGGTQYF. The CDR3 DNA reads TGCGCCAGCAGCTTTTGGACAACCGGAGGTACGCAGTATTTT.

This chain connects TRBV9 to TRBJ2-7, with 8 nucleotides matching TRBD2. After removal of 3 bases from V and 6 bases from J, the junction contained 11 bases not matched to a gene. This CDR3 comprises 15 residues. Germline V CDR1 and CDR2: SGDLS, YYNGEE. CDR3 loop: CASSDSGTKGGEQYF. In DNA, the CDR3 is TGTGCCAGCAGCGATAGCGGGACTAAAGGGGGCGAGCAGTACTTC.

CDR3 protein: CASSRPGRTYGYTF. The CDR3, as DNA: TGTGCCAGCAGCCGCCCAGGGAGGACCTATGGCTACACCTTC. V is TRBV7-9 and J is TRBJ1-2, with D possibly being TRBD1 (5 bases). The CDR3 has 14 amino acids. The ends were cut back, 5 bases at V and 4 bases at J, with 14 bases in the middle. Germline V gene data show CDR1 as SEHNR and CDR2 as FQNEAQ (reference sequence).

This clone was found a few times. The chain recombines TRBV29-1 with TRBJ2-3; D is undetermined. CDR3 length: 14 amino acids. Trimming cost V 4 bases and J 2 bases, with 13 bases left between them. The germline CDR1 and CDR2 sequences are SQVTM and ANQGSEA. CDR3 coding DNA: TGCAGCGTTGTTGGGCCCATCGACACAGATACGCAGTATTTT. Translation gives CSVVGPIDTDTQYF.

In regard to this clone: Other nucleotide sequences in the sample specify the same CDR3. J is TRBJ2-7 and V is TRBV7-2, with D possibly being TRBD1 or TRBD2 (5 bases each). Between the trimmed V and J ends, which lost 5 bases and 2 bases, there was a span of 13 bases. The length of the CDR3 is 14 residues. The germline V gene has CDR1 SGHTA and CDR2 FQGNSA. CDR3 sequence: CASSQPGPPYEQYF. In DNA form, the CDR3 reads TGTGCCAGCAGCCAACCGGGACCACCCTACGAGCAGTACTTC.

This clone was recorded only once. This sequence joins TRBV2 and TRBJ2-2; D remains unclear. Per germline, CDR1 SNHLY and CDR2 FYNNEI. The CDR3 sequence is 15 residues long. V lost 4 bases, J lost 5 bases, and 14 bases lay in between. CDR3 region: CASSVTQYGTGELFF. CDR3 in DNA: TGTGCCAGCAGTGTAACACAGTACGGAACCGGGGAGCTGTTTTTT.

This clone was seen only a few times. The rearrangement uses TRBV11-2 and TRBJ1-5; a weak D match, TRBD1 (6 bases). The CDR3 consists of 15 residues. The germline V gene has CDR1 SGHAT and CDR2 FQNNGV. The V end lost 0 bases, the J end lost 2 bases, and 8 bases lay between the germline ends. Here the CDR3 reads CASSLERGGNQPQHF. CDR3 nucleotide sequence: TGTGCCAGCAGCTTAGAAAGGGGGGGCAATCAGCCCCAGCATTTT.

The J gene is TRBJ2-7, the V gene TRBV6-1; D ambiguous. Germline CDR1 MNHNS, CDR2 SASEGT. The ends were cut back, 0 bases at V and 4 bases at J, with 10 bases in the middle. The CDR3 sequence is 14 residues long. CDR3 sequence: CASSEAPSWYEQYF. Written as DNA, the CDR3 is TGTGCCAGCAGTGAAGCGCCGTCTTGGTACGAGCAGTACTTC.